Reported below is one T cell receptor beta chain. This clone was counted a single time. What this receptor recognizes is not known. No much larger clone exists at a distance of one base, and base qualities are not known. Collaborating institutions collected whole blood in K2EDTA tubes following their own protocols. For TCRbeta analysis, collaborators shipped samples in one of three forms: frozen whole blood, isolated PBMCs, or DNA extracted from either of those sample types. This sample is drawn from a study of blood T cell repertoires in COVID-19 (dated by TCRdb to the early 2020s). A note on the overall study: Collaborator samples came from the United States, Italy and Spain and covered acute and convalescent phases of COVID-19. The material from the prospective study consisted of cDNA or gDNA derived from T cells, B-cell-depleted T cells, or PBMCs. Samples were obtained from the ongoing ImmuneRACE study (first 160 participants) and from about 1,300 subjects provided by 6 global collaborators. The sample metadata nearly always contained a de-identified subject ID, COVID-19 status, age in years and sex. Where HLA class I and class II types were available, the types were taken from metadata supplied by the sample provider, not from assay-based typing. The repertoires were released in a freely available public database meant as a resource for research on the immune response to SARS-CoV-2. The dataset comprised deeply sampled blood TCRbeta repertoires from subjects exposed to, actively infected with, or recovered from COVID-19. The study at large found these results: How much clinical and demographic metadata was included differed by source and by participant, and the metadata was provided uncurated.

From the germline V gene (reference sequence), CDR1 is LNHDA and CDR2 is SQIVND. The V end loses 7 bases and the J end loses 8 bases, and a stretch of 21 bases separates them. From the cysteine through the phenylalanine, the CDR3 covers 16 amino acids. Here the CDR3 DNA is all that survives: 48 bases in frame from base 1. The immunoSEQ Assay, a bias-controlled multiplex PCR, was used to amplify TCRbeta CDR3 regions from genomic DNA. In the paper's pipeline: Within the assay, amplification of reference gene primers was used to estimate how many nucleated cells each sample contained. To quantify the absolute abundance of each unique TCRbeta CDR3 rearrangement, sequence reads were collapsed and filtered. For each sample, productive Simpson clonality was calculated as the square root of Simpson's diversity index over productive rearrangements. Held by TCRdb, this immuneACCESS table contains in-frame sequences only and omits some clones. Under half of the omission traces to an unresolved V gene where checked; the cause of the rest is unknown. The V and J calls and clone size are taken from that table; D and trimming were inferred from the DNA. The sample table contains 95,000 to 150,000 clones; only one count was recorded for around 77% of them. The ten largest make up 16% of the sample.

The clonotype originates from a man in his fifties or sixties with active or convalescent COVID-19. Sequencing input: peripheral blood. Recombination joined TRBV19 with TRBJ1-6, with TRBD1 tentatively as D gene (5 bases match). The CDR3 has the sequence CASTHSQGLVDSPLHF. The nucleotide sequence is TGTGCCAGTACCCATTCGCAGGGCCTCGTCGATTCACCCCTCCACTTT.